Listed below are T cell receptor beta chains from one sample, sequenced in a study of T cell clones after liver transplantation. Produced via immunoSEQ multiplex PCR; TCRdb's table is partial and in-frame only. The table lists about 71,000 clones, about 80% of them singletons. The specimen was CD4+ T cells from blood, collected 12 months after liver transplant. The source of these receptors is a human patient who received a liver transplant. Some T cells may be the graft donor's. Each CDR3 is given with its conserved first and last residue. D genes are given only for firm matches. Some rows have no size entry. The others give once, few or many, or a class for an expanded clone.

TGTGCCAGCAGCTTAACGCTTGAGACTAGCTTGAATGAGCAGTTCTTC CASSLTLETSLNEQFF 16 NA TRBV11-1 TRBD2 TRBJ2-1
TGTGCCAGCAGTTCGACAGGGGCGGAGACCCAGTACTTC CASSSTGAETQYF 13 NA TRBV28 TRBD1 TRBJ2-5
TGTGCCTGGAGTTCTCAGGGGTTCACTGAAGCTTTCTTT CAWSSQGFTEAFF 13 NA TRBV30 NA TRBJ1-1
TGTGCCAGCAGCCAATCAGGGGGAACGTACAATGAGCAGTTCTTC CASSQSGGTYNEQFF 15 NA TRBV5-4 TRBD1 TRBJ2-1
TGTGCCAGCACCCCCCTGGTGGGACGGGAGCTGTTTTTT CASTPLVGRELFF 13 NA TRBV7-6 NA TRBJ2-2
TGCGCCAGCAGCCTTAAGGCGACAGGGGGCGGCACAGATACGCAGTATTTT CASSLKATGGGTDTQYF 17 NA TRBV5-1 TRBD1 TRBJ2-3
TGTGCCAGCAGCTACGGAACGACTAGTTTCAATGAGCAGTTCTTC CASSYGTTSFNEQFF 15 NA TRBV7-8 NA TRBJ2-1
TGCGCCAGCAGCCAACAAATAAGAAACACCATATATTTT CASSQQIRNTIYF 13 NA TRBV4-3 NA TRBJ1-3
TGTGCCAGCAGTTACTCAGTGGCCCCGGTAGGGGAGACCCAGTACTTC CASSYSVAPVGETQYF 16 NA TRBV6-5 NA TRBJ2-5
TGTGCCAGCAGTGACCACCGGGACTCCGTCCTTTTT CASSDHRDSVLF 12 few TRBV28 NA TRBJ2-3
TGCGCCAGCAGTGAGACAGTTCTCAGTCAGCCCCAGCATTTT CASSETVLSQPQHF 14 once TRBV10-2 NA TRBJ1-5
TGTGCCAGTAGTATGGACAGAGACGAAAAACTGTTTTTT CASSMDRDEKLFF 13 NA TRBV19 NA TRBJ1-4
TGTGCCAGCAGCTTGGGGGTAGGGAATGAAAAACTGTTTTTT CASSLGVGNEKLFF 14 NA TRBV7-9 NA TRBJ1-4
TGTGCCTGGAGCCTAGCGGGAGGTGGTGAGACCCAGTACTTC CAWSLAGGGETQYF 14 few TRBV30 TRBD2 TRBJ2-5
TGCGCCAGCAGCTTGGCGGGACATAATGAAAAACTGTTTTTT CASSLAGHNEKLFF 14 NA TRBV5-1 NA TRBJ1-4
TGCGCCAGCAGCCAAGAAGTAGGTAGAAGCTCTGGGGCCAACGTCCTGACTTTC CASSQEVGRSSGANVLTF 18 NA TRBV4-3 NA TRBJ2-6
TGTGCCAGCGCTCCTCTCCGGGACAGTTATCAGCCCCAGCATTTT CASAPLRDSYQPQHF 15 NA TRBV27 TRBD1 TRBJ1-5
TGTGCCAGCTCACCCCTCGCCCTGTCGGCAGGGGGCGCGGGTGGCACTGAAGCTTTCTTT CASSPLALSAGGAGGTEAFF 20 once TRBV18 TRBD1 TRBJ1-1
TGTGCCAGCAGCAACAGACTAGCGGGCCTAGATTACGAGCAGTACTTC CASSNRLAGLDYEQYF 16 NA TRBV5-6 TRBD2 TRBJ2-7
TGCGCCAGCAGCCCAACCAAGGGACTAGCGGGAGTTCGTGAGCAGTACTTC CASSPTKGLAGVREQYF 17 few TRBV5-1 TRBD2 TRBJ2-7
TGTGCCAGCAGTCGGTCCGGAACAGGGCCCACAGATACGCAGTATTTT CASSRSGTGPTDTQYF 16 NA TRBV28 NA TRBJ2-3
TGTGCCAGCTCACCTGACTTGAACACTGAAGCTTTCTTT CASSPDLNTEAFF 13 NA TRBV18 NA TRBJ1-1
TGCGCCAGCAATTGGGGCACTGGGGCCAACGTCCTGACTTTC CASNWGTGANVLTF 14 NA TRBV5-1 NA TRBJ2-6
TGTGCCAGCAGTTCTAAAAACCCTCGGTGGGCGGGCCAAGAGACCCAGTACTTC CASSSKNPRWAGQETQYF 18 NA TRBV28 NA TRBJ2-5
TGTGCCAGCAGTCGGACACCAGTTGCAACTAATGAAAAACTGTTTTTT CASSRTPVATNEKLFF 16 NA TRBV27 NA TRBJ1-4
TGTGCCAGCAGCCTGCAGGGCGGCAATCAGCCCCAGCATTTT CASSLQGGNQPQHF 14 NA TRBV5-4 NA TRBJ1-5
TGTGCCAGCAGTGAATCAGGGACTAGCTACAATGAGCAGTTCTTC CASSESGTSYNEQFF 15 few TRBV25-1 TRBD2 TRBJ2-1
TGTGCCAGCTCACCCAATCGCCAGGGGGGCAGAGACACCATATATTTT CASSPNRQGGRDTIYF 16 NA TRBV18 TRBD1 TRBJ1-3
TGTGCCAGCAGCTTAGCAGGGTATTGGTACGAGCAGTACTTC CASSLAGYWYEQYF 14 NA TRBV7-2 NA TRBJ2-7
TGTGCCAGCAGCGGAGAACCGGGACAGGGGGCGCGGGGTGAAAAACTGTTTTTT CASSGEPGQGARGEKLFF 18 few TRBV2 TRBD1 TRBJ1-4
TGCGCCAGCAGCTTAGGGGACGGGGCCTACAATGAGCAGTTCTTC CASSLGDGAYNEQFF 15 NA TRBV5-1 NA TRBJ2-1
TGCGCCAGCAGGCACACGACCGCGAAGAGCTCTGGAAACACCATATATTTT CASRHTTAKSSGNTIYF 17 NA TRBV4-1 NA TRBJ1-3
TGTGCCTGGGTTGAGGGTAGCCCCTACGAGCAGTACTTC CAWVEGSPYEQYF 13 NA TRBV30 NA TRBJ2-7
TGTGCCAGTAGTAAGGGACAGGGGGCGCTTAGCGAGCAGTACTTC CASSKGQGALSEQYF 15 NA TRBV19 TRBD1 TRBJ2-7
TGCGCCAGTTCACAGGGTGGTTCCTACGAGCAGTACTTC CASSQGGSYEQYF 13 NA TRBV10-1 NA TRBJ2-7
TGTGCCACCCTGACCTCTGGAAACACCATATATTTT CATLTSGNTIYF 12 NA TRBV28 NA TRBJ1-3
TGTGCCAGCAGCTTAGAGGCCCTCACGGCCCAGCATTTT CASSLEALTAQHF 13 NA TRBV7-2 NA TRBJ1-5
TGTGCCAGCACCCTATTCCGACAGCGGGCCGGGGAGCTGTTTTTT CASTLFRQRAGELFF 15 NA TRBV6-1 NA TRBJ2-2
TGTGCCAGCAGCTTACAAGGGGTTATTAATGAAAAACTGTTTTTT CASSLQGVINEKLFF 15 NA TRBV7-2 NA TRBJ1-4
TGCAGTGCAACGAAGGGCTACGAGCAGTACTTC CSATKGYEQYF 11 NA TRBV20-1 NA TRBJ2-7
TGCGCCAGCAGAAGGGACAGGGGAAATTCACCCCTCCACTTT CASRRDRGNSPLHF 14 NA TRBV10-2 TRBD1 TRBJ1-6